The next 6 T cell receptor beta chains were all read from a single sample in a study of cytomegalovirus exposure and HLA in healthy donors. It was with 60 Vbeta and 13 Jbeta primers that the PCR ran. The method was immunoSEQ multiplex PCR; TCRdb's version includes in-frame clones alone and lacks a portion of them. The sample table includes about 200,000 clones. The sequenced material came from PBMCs. These receptors originate from a girl aged 2 to 9 in good health and CMV-seropositive.

J is TRBJ1-1 and V is TRBV11-2; D remains unclear. The V and J ends lost 2 bases and 0 bases respectively, with 16 bases between them. Germline CDR1 is SGHAT and CDR2 is FQNNGV. This CDR3 has 17 amino acids. The CDR3 spells CASSLPRGLILNTEAFF. CDR3 nucleotide sequence: TGTGCCAGCAGCTTACCCCGGGGTCTTATCCTGAACACTGAAGCTTTCTTT. The whole variable domain, filled in from reference TRBV11-2 and TRBJ1-1, reads EAGVAQSPRYKIIEKRQSVAFWCNPISGHATLYWYQQILGQGPKLLIQFQNNGVVDDSQLPKDRFSAERLKGVDSTLKIQPAKLEDSAVYLCASSLPRGLILNTEAFFGQGTRLTVV.

The chain carries TRBV27 and TRBJ2-3; 7 bases line up with TRBD1. Unmatched junction bases numbered 14, after V lost 6 bases and J lost 5 bases. This CDR3 spans 16 amino acids. CDR1 MNHEY and CDR2 SMNVEV come from the germline V gene (reference sequence). DNA for the CDR3: TGTGCCAGCAGGATTTACCGACAGGGTACAGTAGATACGCAGTATTTT. Its protein is CASRIYRQGTVDTQYF.

Note on this clone: This sample includes further DNA sequences coding for the same CDR3. The V call is TRBV5-1, the J call TRBJ2-3, with D possibly being TRBD2 (5 bases). With 2 bases removed from V and 2 bases from J, the gap between germline ends came to 12 bases. The CDR3 sequence is 15 residues long. Germline V gene sequence: CDR1 SGHRS, CDR2 YFSETQ. The CDR3: CASSFWDSDTDTQYF. The CDR3 coding sequence is TGCGCCAGCAGCTTCTGGGATAGCGACACAGATACGCAGTATTTT. Filled out from reference TRBV5-1 and TRBJ2-3, the complete variable domain reads KAGVTQTPRYLIKTRGQQVTLSCSPISGHRSVSWYQQTPGQGLQFLFEYFSETQRNKGNFPGRFSGRQFSNSRSEMNVSTLELGDSALYLCASSFWDSDTDTQYFGPGTRLTVL.

The chain combines TRBV2 with TRBJ1-5; no firm D call. This CDR3 is 16 amino acids long. V was shortened by 8 bases and J by 0 bases, with 17 bases between the two germline ends. Per germline, CDR1 SNHLY and CDR2 FYNNEI. DNA for the CDR3: TGTGCCAGCCTCCCCTATGCTGACTATAGCAATCAGCCCCAGCATTTT. Its translation: CASLPYADYSNQPQHF.

The V call is TRBV4-1, the J call TRBJ2-7; maybe TRBD2 (6 bases). Trimming pared 1 base from V and 3 bases from J, leaving 13 bases between. The CDR3 length is 15 residues. Germline V gene lookup returns CDR1 MGHRA and CDR2 YSYEKL. CDR3: CASSQVLTGVYEQYF. The CDR3, as DNA: TGCGCCAGCAGCCAAGTTCTAACGGGGGTCTACGAGCAGTACTTC.

The chain carries TRBV6-1 and TRBJ1-5; 12 bases agree with TRBD1. CDR1 and CDR2 (germline): MNHNS, SASEGT. CDR3 length: 15 residues. V shed 6 bases and J 9 bases; nucleotides not matched to a gene: 9. The CDR3 DNA follows: TGTGCCAGCAGCGCCTCCGGGACAGGGGGCTGGCCCCAGCATTTT. Its protein product is CASSASGTGGWPQHF.